These T cell receptor beta chains were read from a single sample in a study of cytomegalovirus exposure and HLA in healthy donors. TCRdb keeps only in-frame clones here, not all; method: immunoSEQ multiplex PCR. Of some 99,000 clones in the sample, roughly 79% were seen once. Material: PBMCs. The origin of the receptors is a man aged 35 to 55 in good health and CMV-seronegative. The conserved cysteine and the conserved F or W are not part of the CDR3 here. Each record gives: V gene, J gene, CDR3 protein.

v_call: TRBV7-2
j_call: TRBJ2-5
cdr3_aa: ASSLYLFDEEQY

v_call: TRBV4-3
j_call: TRBJ2-3
cdr3_aa: ASSQQGWSTDTQY

v_call: TRBV5-1
j_call: TRBJ2-7
cdr3_aa: ASSRWGGVEEQY

v_call: TRBV4-3
j_call: TRBJ1-2
cdr3_aa: ASSQAAGSNYGYT

v_call: TRBV7-6
j_call: TRBJ1-3
cdr3_aa: ASSADAGSGNTIY

v_call: TRBV7-9
j_call: TRBJ2-2
cdr3_aa: STQLGSGPNTGELF

v_call: TRBV15
j_call: TRBJ2-5
cdr3_aa: ATSRPGLAGGPEETQY

v_call: TRBV11-2
j_call: TRBJ2-5
cdr3_aa: ASSSQGPKGTQY

v_call: TRBV29-1
j_call: TRBJ2-6
cdr3_aa: SVGQAGANVLT

v_call: TRBV29-1
j_call: TRBJ1-2
cdr3_aa: SVEFSGTGFGYT

v_call: TRBV7-8
j_call: TRBJ1-5
cdr3_aa: ASSFYFRYSNQPQH

v_call: TRBV6-6
j_call: TRBJ1-5
cdr3_aa: ASRLQGWQPQH

v_call: TRBV5-5
j_call: TRBJ2-1
cdr3_aa: ASSLGWALDEQF

v_call: TRBV7-9
j_call: TRBJ2-7
cdr3_aa: SSSLGVGGGKTYEQY

v_call: TRBV11-3
j_call: TRBJ2-3
cdr3_aa: ASSLRTSAVTDTQY

v_call: TRBV6-6
j_call: TRBJ2-3
cdr3_aa: ASSYPTSGRRDTQY

v_call: TRBV7-3
j_call: TRBJ1-2
cdr3_aa: ASSLGPQMGGYT

v_call: TRBV30
j_call: TRBJ1-2
cdr3_aa: AWTRDRGYTNYGYT

v_call: TRBV4-2
j_call: TRBJ2-7
cdr3_aa: ASSARGGVYYEQY

v_call: TRBV28
j_call: TRBJ1-1
cdr3_aa: ASRAQGVAEAF

v_call: TRBV7-2
j_call: TRBJ2-2
cdr3_aa: ASSWRTGQAGELF

v_call: TRBV21-1
j_call: TRBJ2-7
cdr3_aa: ASSKEGPGDDEQY

v_call: TRBV7-3
j_call: TRBJ1-6
cdr3_aa: ASSLMGAVGSPLH

v_call: TRBV28
j_call: TRBJ2-7
cdr3_aa: VSSRTGRYEQY

v_call: TRBV29-1
j_call: TRBJ2-2
cdr3_aa: SADSQNTGELF

v_call: TRBV6-4
j_call: TRBJ2-3
cdr3_aa: ARAERGDPVTDTQY

v_call: TRBV11-1
j_call: TRBJ2-3
cdr3_aa: ASTYGGRTGGYTDTQY

v_call: TRBV18
j_call: TRBJ1-1
cdr3_aa: ASSTRTGINTEAF

v_call: TRBV19
j_call: TRBJ1-4
cdr3_aa: ASSLESTGGATTNEKLF

v_call: TRBV19
j_call: TRBJ1-2
cdr3_aa: ATSGNTPIYGYT

v_call: TRBV4-3
j_call: TRBJ1-2
cdr3_aa: ASSQAPEGIHGYT

v_call: TRBV15
j_call: TRBJ2-3
cdr3_aa: ATSRGTNTDTQY

v_call: TRBV5-6
j_call: TRBJ2-7
cdr3_aa: ASSLVFRVGEQY

v_call: TRBV27
j_call: TRBJ2-7
cdr3_aa: ASSLGTGPYEQY

v_call: TRBV7-2
j_call: TRBJ2-1
cdr3_aa: ASRKEGVHSGSYNEQF

v_call: TRBV7-9
j_call: TRBJ1-1
cdr3_aa: SSRLTGLRKRRNTEAF

v_call: TRBV7-9
j_call: TRBJ1-5
cdr3_aa: SSSLGGVGNQPQH

v_call: TRBV27
j_call: TRBJ2-7
cdr3_aa: ASSSSYEQY

v_call: TRBV10-1
j_call: TRBJ2-3
cdr3_aa: ASSESQSTDTQY

v_call: TRBV5-4
j_call: TRBJ1-2
cdr3_aa: ASSMGQVGDGYT

v_call: TRBV18
j_call: TRBJ1-6
cdr3_aa: ASSPQDRGNLKNSPLH

v_call: TRBV7-3
j_call: TRBJ2-2
cdr3_aa: ASSAKDRNSELF

v_call: TRBV15
j_call: TRBJ2-3
cdr3_aa: ATSRDKAVGGDTQY

v_call: TRBV25-1
j_call: TRBJ2-1
cdr3_aa: ASSRFSSHYNEQF

v_call: TRBV7-2
j_call: TRBJ2-5
cdr3_aa: ASSLVPSGGINQETQY

v_call: TRBV7-9
j_call: TRBJ1-1
cdr3_aa: SSILGEATEAF

v_call: TRBV29-1
j_call: TRBJ2-7
cdr3_aa: SAGGRGNYEQY

v_call: TRBV11-3
j_call: TRBJ2-2
cdr3_aa: ASRRGGTGELF

v_call: TRBV6-5
j_call: TRBJ2-7
cdr3_aa: ASSYGQGVEQY

v_call: TRBV29-1
j_call: TRBJ1-1
cdr3_aa: SVGKGNTEAF

v_call: TRBV19
j_call: TRBJ2-1
cdr3_aa: ASSSSGGDRVHNEQF

v_call: TRBV19
j_call: TRBJ2-7
cdr3_aa: ASSIGGQGIHEQY

v_call: TRBV9
j_call: TRBJ2-3
cdr3_aa: ASSVVIQGTDTQY

v_call: TRBV18
j_call: TRBJ2-7
cdr3_aa: ASSDRVDSYEQY